Included here is one TCR beta chain sequence, with context. This sample stems from a study of CXCR3-negative and CXCR3-positive naive CD8 T cells. Study at large: Per library, roughly 1.4 +/- 0.3 million reads; some 140 million TRB reads overall.

Germline loops: CDR1 MDHEN, CDR2 SYDVKM. This CDR3 is built from 14 residues. At 300,000 to 350,000 cells each, triplicate sorts were carried out for each CD8+ T cell subset. The authors prepared UMI-labeled TRB cDNA libraries by 5' RACE. TCRdb re-analyzed the 5' RACE reads; it lists each CDR3 protein once, without DNA. There are 100,000 or so distinct CDR3 sequences in the sample, with approximately 1.5% held by the top ten. The chain couples TRBV28 to TRBJ1-6. This clonotype was obtained from a human donor in good health. Some clones in this sample may be carry-over from other donors' samples. Sequences were obtained from naive CXCR3- CD8+ T cells from blood. Subset in this sample: CD45RO-CCR7+CD27+CD95- naive CD8+ T cells lacking CXCR3 (TNR3-). This CDR3 reads CASNIGTYNSPLHF.